The subject of this entry is one TCR beta chain. The data originate from a study of blood T cell repertoires in COVID-19. Germline V gene lookup returns CDR1 SGHRS and CDR2 YFSETQ. V was clipped by 4 bases and J by 0 bases, with 14 bases between them. The CDR3 sequence is 16 residues long. Using immunoSEQ multiplex PCR, the repertoire was profiled, and TCRdb retains in-frame clones only, with some absent. This table holds about 74,000 clones, about 83% found once. This clonotype was sampled from a man between 65 and 79 years old with acute or convalescent COVID-19. Sample: peripheral blood. The chain links TRBV5-1 to TRBJ1-3, with D perhaps matching TRBD1 (5 bases). The CDR3 DNA follows: TGCGCCAGCAGCCCGGAGGGACTTACCTCTGGAAACACCATATATTTT. Its translation is CASSPEGLTSGNTIYF.